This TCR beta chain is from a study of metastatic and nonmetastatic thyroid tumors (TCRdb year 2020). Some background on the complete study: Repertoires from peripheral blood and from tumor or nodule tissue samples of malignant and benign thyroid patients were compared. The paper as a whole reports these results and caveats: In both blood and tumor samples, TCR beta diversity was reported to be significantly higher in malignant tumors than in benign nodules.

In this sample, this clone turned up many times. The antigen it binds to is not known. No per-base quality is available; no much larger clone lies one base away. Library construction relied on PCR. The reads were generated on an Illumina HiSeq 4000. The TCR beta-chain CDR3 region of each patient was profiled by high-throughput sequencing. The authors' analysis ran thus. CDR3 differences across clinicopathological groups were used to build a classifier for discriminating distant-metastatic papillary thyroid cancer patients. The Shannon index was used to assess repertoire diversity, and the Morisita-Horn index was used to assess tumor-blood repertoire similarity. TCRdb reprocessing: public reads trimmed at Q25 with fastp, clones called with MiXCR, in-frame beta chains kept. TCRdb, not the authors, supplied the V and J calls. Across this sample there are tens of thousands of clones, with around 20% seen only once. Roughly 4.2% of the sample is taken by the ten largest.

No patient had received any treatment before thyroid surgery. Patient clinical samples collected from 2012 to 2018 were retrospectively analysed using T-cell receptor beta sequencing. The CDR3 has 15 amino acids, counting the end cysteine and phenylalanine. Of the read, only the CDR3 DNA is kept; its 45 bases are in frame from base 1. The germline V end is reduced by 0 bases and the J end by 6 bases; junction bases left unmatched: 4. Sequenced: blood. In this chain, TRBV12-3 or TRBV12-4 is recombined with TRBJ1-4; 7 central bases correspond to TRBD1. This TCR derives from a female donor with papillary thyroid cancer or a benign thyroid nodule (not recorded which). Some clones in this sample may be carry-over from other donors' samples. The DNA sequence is TGTGCCAGCAGTTTAGCGCCCAGGGGGGATGAAAAACTGTTTTTT. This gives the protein CASSLAPRGDEKLFF.